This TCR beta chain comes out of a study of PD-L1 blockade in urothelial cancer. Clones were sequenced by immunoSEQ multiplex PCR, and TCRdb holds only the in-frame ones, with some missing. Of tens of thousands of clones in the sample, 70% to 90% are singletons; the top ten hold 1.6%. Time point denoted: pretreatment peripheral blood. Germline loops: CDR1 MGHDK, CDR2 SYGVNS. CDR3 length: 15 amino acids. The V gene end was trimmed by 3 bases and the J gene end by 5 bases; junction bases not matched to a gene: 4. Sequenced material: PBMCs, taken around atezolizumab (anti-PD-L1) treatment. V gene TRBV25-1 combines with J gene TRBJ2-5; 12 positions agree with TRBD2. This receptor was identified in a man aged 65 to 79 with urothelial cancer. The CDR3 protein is CASSEGLAGGETQYF. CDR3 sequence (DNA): TGTGCCAGCAGTGAGGGACTAGCGGGCGGGGAGACCCAGTACTTC.